Below, 17 T cell receptor beta chains from the same sample are listed, as sequenced in a study of blood T cell repertoires in COVID-19. This table comes from immunoSEQ multiplex PCR, and its TCRdb copy is limited to in-frame clones, with some not included. The sample records more than 300,000 clones, roughly 91% being singletons. What was sequenced was PBMCs or T cells enriched from blood (not recorded which). The receptors here all came from a woman younger than 30 who had recovered from COVID-19.

This clone was seen only once. This chain joins TRBV30 and TRBJ1-6; tentative D call: TRBD1 (6 bases). The CDR3 covers 16 residues. V lost 0 bases to trimming and J lost 1 base, with 10 bases between them. Germline assignment: CDR1 GTSNPN and CDR2 SVGIG (reference sequence). The CDR3 loop is CAWSVLGASYNSPLHF. The CDR3 region has the DNA TGTGCCTGGAGTGTATTGGGGGCATCCTATAATTCACCCCTCCACTTT.

The chain uses TRBV5-1 and TRBJ2-7; perhaps TRBD1 as D (5 bases). CDR1 SGHRS and CDR2 YFSETQ come from the germline V gene. The CDR3 spans 13 residues. Trimming took off 2 bases at V and 2 bases at J, with 8 bases between the two ends. The CDR3, as DNA: TGCGCCAGCAGCTTTGACAGCACCTACGAGCAGTACTTC. It is translated as CASSFDSTYEQYF.

This clone was counted between two and nine times. V usage is TRBV2 and J usage is TRBJ1-1, with TRBD1 identical over 9 bases. The germline V gene has CDR1 SNHLY and CDR2 FYNNEI. Trimming took 0 bases from V and 5 from J; bases not matched to a gene: 7. CDR3 length: 16 residues. CDR3 in amino acids: CASSEALDRGRTEAFF. CDR3 sequence (DNA): TGTGCCAGCAGTGAAGCCCTGGACAGGGGTAGAACTGAAGCTTTCTTT.

The chain employs TRBV7-9 and TRBJ1-4, with 8 bases matching TRBD1. V was pared by 5 bases and J by 3 bases, with 8 bases of the junction left unmatched. From germline, CDR1 is SEHNR and CDR2 FQNEAQ (reference sequence). The CDR3 has 16 residues. DNA of the CDR3: TGTGCCAGCAGCCCAGATATCAGGGGGCCTAATGAAAAACTGTTTTTT. Protein product: CASSPDIRGPNEKLFF.

The V call is TRBV6-5, the J call TRBJ1-1; D is uncertain. Trimming took 0 bases from V and 3 from J, leaving 11 bases between them. CDR3 size: 15 residues. Germline lookup yields CDR1 MNHEY and CDR2 SVGAGI. The DNA for the CDR3 is TGTGCCAGCAGTTACTCGACCCAGGAATACACTGAAGCTTTCTTT. This sequence encodes CASSYSTQEYTEAFF.

The chain joins TRBV19 to TRBJ1-1; unclear D gene. This CDR3 has 13 amino acids. Trimming left V 1 base short and J 5 bases short, with 8 bases between. Germline loops: CDR1 LNHDA, CDR2 SQIVND (reference sequence). The CDR3 DNA is TGTGCCAGTAGTATAGGCAGGTCGACTGAAGCTTTCTTT. It is translated as CASSIGRSTEAFF.

This clone was observed a single time. The V and J genes are TRBV4-1 and TRBJ1-2; D unclear. Germline V lookup: CDR1 MGHRA, CDR2 YSYEKL. Trimming removed 1 base at V and 4 bases at J, with 13 bases between. CDR3 length: 15 amino acids. In DNA, the CDR3 is TGCGCCAGCAGCCAAGGTCTCGGAGGGATCTATGGCTACACCTTC. Its protein is CASSQGLGGIYGYTF.

The chain has TRBV5-1 and TRBJ1-1; 12 nucleotides align to TRBD1. Trimming took 0 bases from V and 6 from J; bases not matched to a gene: 6. Germline V gene sequence: CDR1 SGHRS, CDR2 YFSETQ. This CDR3 has 16 amino acids. CDR3 sequence reads: CASSLARDRGPSEAFF. The CDR3 DNA follows: TGCGCCAGCAGCTTGGCCCGGGACAGGGGGCCATCTGAAGCTTTCTTT. Looking up the rest from reference TRBV5-1 and TRBJ1-1 gives the full variable domain: KAGVTQTPRYLIKTRGQQVTLSCSPISGHRSVSWYQQTPGQGLQFLFEYFSETQRNKGNFPGRFSGRQFSNSRSEMNVSTLELGDSALYLCASSLARDRGPSEAFFGQGTRLTVV.

This clone occurred once. This rearrangement joins TRBV5-1 to TRBJ2-1, with TRBD2 matching 8 bases. The ends lost 4 bases at V and 3 bases at J; junction bases unmatched: 6. CDR1 and CDR2 from the germline V gene are SGHRS and YFSETQ. The CDR3 extends over 15 amino acids. Here the CDR3 DNA reads TGCGCCAGCAGCCCCGGAAGCGGGGGCTACAATGAGCAGTTCTTC. This translates into CASSPGSGGYNEQFF.

The chain has TRBV2 and TRBJ1-1; 11 bases are a match to TRBD1. Trimming at V came to 6 bases and at J to 8 bases, leaving 8 bases not matched to a gene. The CDR3 runs 14 residues. In germline, CDR1 is SNHLY, CDR2 FYNNEI. The CDR3 DNA reads TGTGCCAGCAGCCGCGCTTGGGACAGGGGGGAAGCTTTCTTT. It codes for CASSRAWDRGEAFF. The full variable domain, with the rest looked up from reference TRBV2 and TRBJ1-1, is EPEVTQTPSHQVTQMGQEVILRCVPISNHLYFYWYRQILGQKVEFLVSFYNNEISEKSEIFDDQFSVERPDGSNFTLKIRSTKLEDSAMYFCASSRAWDRGEAFFGQGTRLTVV.

The rearrangement links TRBV11-2 to TRBJ2-7; the match to TRBD1 covers 7 bases. CDR1 is SGHAT and CDR2 is FQNNGV in the germline V gene. The junction had 5 bases not matched to a gene; V was cut back by 0 bases and J by 12 bases. This CDR3 spans 12 amino acids. CDR3 region: CASSLEPGQPYF. CDR3 DNA: TGTGCCAGCAGCTTAGAACCGGGACAGCCGTACTTC.

The chain has TRBV29-1 and TRBJ2-1, with D perhaps matching TRBD2 (6 bases). V was cut by 7 bases and J by 4 bases, with 17 bases left in between. Per germline, CDR1 SQVTM and CDR2 ANQGSEA. The CDR3 runs 14 residues. This CDR3 reads CSALKPGGYNEQFF. Here the CDR3 DNA reads TGCAGCGCCCTAAAGCCTGGGGGGTACAATGAGCAGTTCTTC.

The chain has TRBV28 and TRBJ2-1, with D perhaps matching TRBD1 (5 bases). CDR1 and CDR2 from the germline V gene are MDHEN and SYDVKM. This CDR3 spans 15 amino acids. V was pared by 6 bases and J by 2 bases, with 14 bases between. CDR3 in amino acids: CASSQQLTAYNEQFF. The DNA of the CDR3 is TGTGCCAGCAGCCAACAGCTGACAGCCTACAATGAGCAGTTCTTC.

This sequence joins TRBV27 and TRBJ2-7, with TRBD2 as a possible D gene (6 bases). The V end was cut by 4 bases, the J end by 5 bases, with 24 bases between. Germline CDR1 MNHEY, CDR2 SMNVEV (reference sequence). The CDR3 is 17 residues long. Here the CDR3 DNA reads TGTGCCAGCAGTTACCCTGTAAGACTAGACGAAATACACGAGCAGTACTTC. Translated, it gives CASSYPVRLDEIHEQYF.

The chain links TRBV5-4 to TRBJ2-1; D not certain. V lost 1 base to trimming and J lost 9 bases, with 5 bases between them. CDR3 size: 11 residues. Per germline, CDR1 SGHNT and CDR2 YYREEE (reference sequence). CDR3 sequence reads: CASSLLGEQFF. In DNA form, the CDR3 reads TGTGCCAGCAGCTTGCTCGGTGAGCAGTTCTTC.

Here the CDR3 reads CSVANQETQYF. CDR3 coding DNA: TGCAGCGTTGCCAACCAAGAGACCCAGTACTTC. The rearrangement uses TRBV29-1 and TRBJ2-5; D gene uncertain. Germline V gene data show CDR1 as SQVTM and CDR2 as ANQGSEA. Trimming took off 4 bases at V and 0 bases at J, with 3 bases between the two ends. This CDR3 has 11 residues.

The gene calls are TRBV6-2 or TRBV6-3 and TRBJ1-4; weak D call: TRBD1 (5 bases). The CDR3 has 18 amino acids. The V and J ends lost 2 bases and 6 bases respectively, with 22 bases between them. Germline V gives CDR1 MNHEY, CDR2 SVGEGT. The CDR3 DNA follows: TGTGCCAGCAGTTACGCCTCCGCGTCGACAGCTTCTTATGAAAAACTGTTTTTT. This codes for CASSYASASTASYEKLFF.